Listed below are T cell receptor beta chains from one sample, sequenced in a study of OX40 agonist ivuxolimab in advanced cancers. TCRdb keeps only in-frame clones here, not all; method: immunoSEQ multiplex PCR. The sample has about 44,000 clones, 85% to 95% seen once; the top ten hold over 12%. This specimen consisted of CD4+ or CD8+ T cells sorted from blood, obtained in a trial of the OX40 agonist ivuxolimab. The receptor set was obtained from an adult with an advanced solid tumor such as melanoma, head and neck, liver or kidney cancer. The CDR3 runs from the conserved cysteine through the conserved F or W. Each record gives: clone size, CDR3 length, V gene, J gene, D gene, CDR3 DNA, CDR3 protein. A D gene is named only where the DNA matches it firmly. The size of a clone is reported for some rows only, either as once, few or many, or as a class for expanded clones.

.	13	TRBV10-1	TRBJ2-1	.	TGCGCCACCAAAGGGACTGTCTGTAATGAGCAGTTCTTC	CATKGTVCNEQFF
.	14	TRBV14	TRBJ2-3	.	TGTGCCAGCAGCCCAGTTCGAGGCACAGATACGCAGTATTTT	CASSPVRGTDTQYF
.	11	TRBV7-9	TRBJ2-7	.	TGTGCCAGCAGCTTTCAAGGGTCGTGGTACTTC	CASSFQGSWYF
.	13	TRBV11-2	TRBJ2-7	.	TGTGCCAGCAGCTCACAGGTTGTTAGCGAGCAGTACTTC	CASSSQVVSEQYF
.	14	TRBV5-8	TRBJ1-4	TRBD1	TGTGCCAGCAGCCTGGGACAGGGAGATGAAAAACTGTTTTTT	CASSLGQGDEKLFF
.	15	TRBV5-1	TRBJ2-3	TRBD2	TGCGCCAGCAGCCCTAGCGGGAGAGGCACAGATACGCAGTATTTT	CASSPSGRGTDTQYF
.	16	TRBV4-3	TRBJ2-7	.	TGCGCCAGCAGCCAAGATTGGGGCAGGTCCTCCTACGAGCAGTACTTC	CASSQDWGRSSYEQYF
.	13	TRBV5-1	TRBJ1-2	.	TGCGCCAGCAGCTTGGATGGGGGCTATGGCTACACCTTC	CASSLDGGYGYTF
.	15	TRBV25-1	TRBJ2-7	.	TGTGCCAGCAGTGAATATCTGGGCACAACCTACGAGCAGTACTTC	CASSEYLGTTYEQYF
.	14	TRBV4-3	TRBJ2-7	.	TGCGCCAGCAGCCCGCAAGGTGGGGAATACGAGCAGTACTTC	CASSPQGGEYEQYF
.	14	TRBV11-3	TRBJ2-7	TRBD2	TGTGCCAGCAGCCCTGGACTAGCGGGTCACGAGCAGTACTTC	CASSPGLAGHEQYF
.	14	TRBV10-1	TRBJ2-7	TRBD1	TGCGCCAGCAGTCGCCGGGACAGGTCCTACGAGCAGTACTTC	CASSRRDRSYEQYF
.	16	TRBV7-9	TRBJ2-2	.	TGTGCCAGCAGCTCCCATATTGGGGGGAGCACCGGGGAGCTGTTTTTT	CASSSHIGGSTGELFF
.	11	TRBV2	TRBJ1-1	.	TGTGCCAGCAGTTGGTTGGCTGAAGCTTTCTTT	CASSWLAEAFF
.	14	TRBV19	TRBJ2-1	TRBD2	TGTGCCAGTAGTATGTCTAGCGGTTACAATGAGCAGTTCTTC	CASSMSSGYNEQFF
.	13	TRBV15	TRBJ1-1	.	TGTGCCACCAGGGAGACAGGAGGCACTGAAGCTTTCTTT	CATRETGGTEAFF
.	12	TRBV19	TRBJ2-1	.	TGTGCCAGTAGCGGGAGCTTCAATGAGCAGTTCTTC	CASSGSFNEQFF
.	15	TRBV28	TRBJ2-2	.	TGTGCCAGCAGTTGGCGCGGCCCGAACACCGGGGAGCTGTTTTTT	CASSWRGPNTGELFF
.	15	TRBV14	TRBJ2-1	TRBD2	TGTGCCAGCAGCCGGGACTATTACTCCCACAATGAGCAGTTCTTC	CASSRDYYSHNEQFF
once	14	TRBV5-1	TRBJ2-7	.	TGCGCCAGCAGCTTGGTTCACAGGGACTACGAGCAGTACTTC	CASSLVHRDYEQYF
.	13	TRBV19	TRBJ2-7	.	TGTGCCAGTAGTAACCGGGAGACCTACGAGCAGTACTTC	CASSNRETYEQYF
.	18	TRBV7-3	TRBJ2-1	TRBD2	TGTGCCAGCAGCTTAACGTTAAAGAGTCTAGCGGGGGAGGACGAGCAGTTCTTC	CASSLTLKSLAGEDEQFF
.	15	TRBV5-1	TRBJ2-7	.	TGCGCCAGCAGCCTTCAGGACAGAAACCCCTACGAGCAGTACTTC	CASSLQDRNPYEQYF
.	18	TRBV7-9	TRBJ2-2	TRBD1	TGTGCCAGCGAACATTGGACAGGCGAAGACCCGAACACCGGGGAGCTGTTTTTT	CASEHWTGEDPNTGELFF
.	16	TRBV29-1	TRBJ2-1	TRBD1	TGCAGCGTATCCGGGACAGGGGCTAGCGCCTACAATGAGCAGTTCTTC	CSVSGTGASAYNEQFF
.	17	TRBV5-6	TRBJ2-3	TRBD2	TGTGCCAGCAGCCTGCACGGGGGAGGGCCAGTCACAGATACGCAGTATTTT	CASSLHGGGPVTDTQYF
.	14	TRBV11-3	TRBJ1-4	TRBD1	TGTGCCAGCAGCCCGACAGGGGCGGCGGAAAAACTGTTTTTT	CASSPTGAAEKLFF
.	14	TRBV2	TRBJ2-5	.	TGTGCCAGCAGTGAGGAGCTAGCTAGCGAGACCCAGTACTTC	CASSEELASETQYF
.	14	TRBV4-1	TRBJ2-7	.	TGCGCCAGCAGCCAAGCAGGACTCTCCTACGAGCAGTACTTC	CASSQAGLSYEQYF
.	14	TRBV9	TRBJ1-5	.	TGTGCCAGCAGCGGAGAGGGGGGCAATCAGCCCCAGCATTTT	CASSGEGGNQPQHF
.	11	TRBV6-1	TRBJ2-3	TRBD1	TGTGCCAGCAGTTCCGGACAGGGATTGTATTTT	CASSSGQGLYF
.	13	TRBV27	TRBJ1-1	.	TGTGCCAGCAGTCCCGGCGGAAACACTGAAGCTTTCTTT	CASSPGGNTEAFF
.	16	TRBV7-9	TRBJ2-4	.	TGTGCCAGCAGCTCCCGTGGCACCTTAGCCAAAAACATTCAGTACTTC	CASSSRGTLAKNIQYF
.	16	TRBV19	TRBJ1-5	.	TGTGCCAGTAGTATAGTCGGGCAGGGGCGCGATCAGCCCCAGCATTTT	CASSIVGQGRDQPQHF
.	20	TRBV4-1	TRBJ2-7	.	TGCGCCAGCAGCCAAGTAGAAGGGGGTTCGGTAGCAGGGGCCCCCTACGAGCAGTACTTC	CASSQVEGGSVAGAPYEQYF
once	18	TRBV5-4	TRBJ2-1	TRBD2	TGTGCCAGCAGCTTGAATGTAGGTACTAGCGGGATATACAATGAGCAGTTCTTC	CASSLNVGTSGIYNEQFF
.	10	TRBV6-5	TRBJ2-7	.	TGTGCCAGCATTCCCTACGAGCAGTACTTC	CASIPYEQYF
.	17	TRBV21-1	TRBJ2-7	.	TGTGCCAGCACCTCCCCCCCGAGATCCGGAACATCCTACGAGCAGTACTTC	CASTSPPRSGTSYEQYF
.	14	TRBV2	TRBJ2-7	.	TGTGCCAGCAGAGATGACTGGGCGGCCTACGAGCAGTACTTC	CASRDDWAAYEQYF
.	18	TRBV4-3	TRBJ1-2	.	TGCGCCAGCAGCCACATGCCTCCTTTTAGGGACTCCTACTATGGCTACACCTTC	CASSHMPPFRDSYYGYTF
.	14	TRBV7-2	TRBJ2-3	.	TGTGCCAGCAGCTTCTGGACAGGCACAGATACGCAGTATTTT	CASSFWTGTDTQYF